This entry concerns a single TCR beta chain. The sample comes from a study of cytomegalovirus exposure and HLA in healthy donors. V trimming: 4 bases; J trimming: 8 bases; junction bases outside the gene matches: 14. Germline V gives CDR1 MDHEN, CDR2 SYDVKM. The CDR3 is made up of 16 amino acids. 60 Vbeta and 13 Jbeta primers were used in PCR. Data came from immunoSEQ multiplex PCR; TCRdb stores just in-frame clones and leaves some out. This table has more than 95,000 clones, approximately 71% appearing once. The material sequenced was PBMCs. The chain carries TRBV28 and TRBJ2-4; 7 positions match TRBD1. The TCR comes from a woman in her forties or fifties in good health and CMV-seronegative. The CDR3, as DNA: TGTGCCAGCAGTTCGACAGCAGGGGGTTTGGGGTACATTCAGTACTTC. Its protein is CASSSTAGGLGYIQYF.